The clone carrying this TCR beta chain appeared many times. CDR1 is SGHRS, CDR2 YFSETQ, per germline. The CDR3 covers 11 residues. V was shortened by 8 bases and J by 8 bases, with 13 bases between the two germline ends. These data belong to a study of T cells in Graves' hyperthyroidism and ophthalmopathy. Orbital computed tomography, thyroid ultrasound, serum thyroxine and TRAb, and clinical symptoms together informed the diagnoses. RNA transcripts gave rise to amplified TCR beta CDR3 regions. First-round RT-PCR targeting the TCR CDR3 was performed with the HTBI primer set. Via MiXCR, TCRdb re-called the multiplex PCR reads, giving one row per CDR3 protein. The sample records 550,000 to 850,000 distinct CDR3 sequences, 15% to 20% being singletons.

Input material: blood. The TCR comes from a woman aged 45 to 65 with Graves' hyperthyroidism that later progressed to Graves' ophthalmopathy. The chain links TRBV5-1 to TRBJ1-1; D gene uncertain. The CDR3 DNA reads TGCGCCAGACCTCCAACGGGGGAAGCTTTCTTT. It translates to CARPPTGEAFF.